A single sample is the source of the 29 T cell receptor beta chains below, sequenced in a study of PD-L1 blockade in urothelial cancer. The time point: pretreatment peripheral blood. TCRdb keeps only in-frame clones here, not all; method: immunoSEQ multiplex PCR. The sample has approximately 67,000 clones, around 87% seen once. Material: PBMCs, obtained around atezolizumab (anti-PD-L1) treatment. The receptors derive from a man aged 55 to 70 with urothelial cancer.

This clone has only one observation. The CDR3 DNA is TGTGCCAGCAGTGAAGGTCCCGGGAACGTTCAGCCCCAGCATTTT. Amino acids: CASSEGPGNVQPQHF. The genes are TRBV6-1 and TRBJ1-5; the D is unclear. Germline loops: CDR1 MNHNS, CDR2 SASEGT. V lost 1 base and J 6 bases, leaving 13 bases between the germline ends. CDR3 length: 15 residues.

The chain recombines TRBV7-9 with TRBJ1-1, with TRBD1 identical over 7 bases. This CDR3 is built from 13 residues. With V trimmed by 1 base and J by 10 bases, 6 bases remained unmatched. Germline lookup yields CDR1 SEHNR and CDR2 FQNEAQ (reference sequence). The CDR3, as DNA: TGTGCCAGCAGCTTAGGACAGGGAGAAAGAGCTTTCTTT. It encodes CASSLGQGERAFF.

The chain recombines TRBV27 with TRBJ2-1; TRBD2 matches 11 bases. The CDR3 is made up of 16 amino acids. Per germline, CDR1 MNHEY and CDR2 SMNVEV (reference sequence). The J segment lost 8 bases and the V segment lost 5 bases, leaving 11 bases of the junction unmatched. CDR3 DNA: TGTGCCAGCAGTACGAGGGGTAGCGGGGGGGCCTATGAGCAGTTCTTC. This gives the protein CASSTRGSGGAYEQFF.

The CDR3 nucleotides are TGCGCCAGCAGCTTGACTCGACAGGGGGATAATTCACCCCTCCACTTT. Encoded protein: CASSLTRQGDNSPLHF. The V gene is TRBV5-1, the J gene TRBJ1-6; 9 bases match TRBD1. The CDR3 extends over 16 amino acids. With V trimmed by 1 base and J by 5 bases, 4 bases remained unmatched. The germline CDR1 and CDR2 sequences are SGHRS and YFSETQ.

The CDR3 reads CASSVQGYEQYF. CDR3 DNA sequence: TGTGCCAGCAGCGTACAGGGTTACGAGCAGTACTTC. This rearrangement joins TRBV7-9 to TRBJ2-5; D perhaps matches TRBD1 (6 bases). Matching the DNA end better, TRBJ2-7 makes the J call doubtful. Germline assignment: CDR1 SEHNR and CDR2 FQNEAQ (reference sequence). The CDR3 is 12 residues long.

This chain links TRBV30 with TRBJ1-1, with TRBD1 matching over 7 bases. The germline V gene encodes CDR1 GTSNPN and CDR2 SVGIG (reference sequence). Trimming at V came to 0 bases and at J to 5 bases, leaving 6 bases not matched to a gene. This CDR3 spans 14 amino acids. The CDR3 DNA reads as TGTGCCTGGAGTGTACCCGACAGGGTTACTGAAGCTTTCTTT. Protein product: CAWSVPDRVTEAFF.

The DNA for the CDR3 is TGTGCCAGCAGCCCTGAGGGGGGGGTCCGGGTCTATAGCAATCAGCCCCAGCATTTT. Its protein product is CASSPEGGVRVYSNQPQHF. This sequence joins TRBV6-4 and TRBJ1-5, with D maybe TRBD1 (6 bases). V shed 6 bases and J shed 0 bases, with 24 bases lying between them. Looked up from germline, CDR1 is MRHNA and CDR2 is SNTAGT. The CDR3 has 19 residues.

This clone is a singleton in its sample. V gene TRBV7-9 combines with J gene TRBJ2-1, with TRBD2 matching 9 bases. The CDR3 has 12 amino acids. The V and J ends lost 2 bases and 10 bases, in that order; junction bases with no gene match: 0. Per the germline V gene, CDR1 is SEHNR and CDR2 is FQNEAQ (reference sequence). The CDR3 spells CASSLLAGEQFF. The CDR3, as DNA: TGTGCCAGCAGCTTACTAGCGGGGGAGCAGTTCTTC.

J is TRBJ1-2 and V is TRBV7-2, with TRBD1 identical over 10 bases. Germline lookup yields CDR1 SGHTA and CDR2 FQGNSA. Unmatched junction bases numbered 8, after V lost 6 bases and J lost 4 bases. CDR3 length equals 15 residues. DNA for the CDR3: TGTGCCAGCAGAGCGCCGGGACAGGGGATCTATGGCTACACCTTC. Protein product: CASRAPGQGIYGYTF. Combining the CDR3 with reference TRBV7-2 and TRBJ1-2 gives the whole variable domain GAGVSQSPSNKVTEKGKDVELRCDPISGHTALYWYRQSLGQGLEFLIYFQGNSAPDKSGLPSDRFSAERTGGSVSTLTIQRTQQEDSAVYLCASRAPGQGIYGYTFGSGTRLTVV.

The chain is built from TRBV4-1 and TRBJ1-1, with 9 nucleotides matching TRBD1. The CDR3 runs 16 residues. The V segment lost 5 bases and the J segment 4 bases; nucleotides outside the gene matches: 11. CDR1 and CDR2 from the germline V gene are MGHRA and YSYEKL. This chain's CDR3 is CASSKPLQGAVTEAFF. The CDR3, as DNA: TGCGCCAGCAGCAAACCGTTACAGGGGGCTGTCACTGAAGCTTTCTTT.

V gene TRBV7-9 combines with J gene TRBJ2-2; D is undetermined. Germline V gene sequence: CDR1 SEHNR, CDR2 FQNEAQ (reference sequence). Trimming pared 5 bases from V and 7 bases from J, leaving 17 bases between. CDR3 length: 15 residues. CDR3 nucleotides: TGTGCCAGCAGCACAGCCTTGGGCCGTGTCGGGGAGCTGTTTTTT. Its translation: CASSTALGRVGELFF.

The chain combines TRBV30 with TRBJ1-5; 7 bases are a match to TRBD1. The CDR3 runs to 14 residues. Germline CDR1 reads GTSNPN; CDR2 reads SVGIG (reference sequence). V lost 1 base and J lost 5; bases outside the gene matches: 5. The DNA of the CDR3 is TGTGCCTGGAGTGGAGGGGGCTCCCATCAGCCCCAGCATTTT. Translation gives CAWSGGGSHQPQHF.

The CDR3 sequence is CASRQLEAGELFF. The CDR3 DNA reads TGTGCCTCCAGACAGCTAGAGGCCGGGGAGCTGTTTTTT. The V and J genes are TRBV2 and TRBJ2-2, with D perhaps TRBD1 (5 bases). Per germline, CDR1 SNHLY and CDR2 FYNNEI. With 11 bases removed from V and 6 bases from J, the gap between germline ends came to 16 bases. The CDR3 has 13 residues. Supplemented by reference TRBV2 and TRBJ2-2, the full variable domain reads EPEVTQTPSHQVTQMGQEVILRCVPISNHLYFYWYRQILGQKVEFLVSFYNNEISEKSEIFDDQFSVERPDGSNFTLKIRSTKLEDSAMYFCASRQLEAGELFFGEGSRLTVL.

This rearrangement joins TRBV5-6 to TRBJ2-5, with 7 nucleotides matching TRBD2. This CDR3 is built from 17 residues. V trimming: 5 bases; J trimming: 4 bases; junction bases outside the gene matches: 17. The germline gives CDR1 SGHDT, CDR2 YYEEEE. The CDR3 region is CASSKSGGLPQGETQYF. CDR3 nucleotides: TGTGCCAGCAGTAAATCGGGGGGACTCCCCCAGGGAGAGACCCAGTACTTC. The complete variable domain, with remaining parts taken from reference TRBV5-6 and TRBJ2-5, reads DAGVTQSPTHLIKTRGQQVTLRCSPKSGHDTVSWYQQALGQGPQFIFQYYEEEERQRGNFPDRFSGHQFPNYSSELNVNALLLGDSALYLCASSKSGGLPQGETQYFGPGTRLLVL.

Written as DNA, the CDR3 is TGCGCCAGCACCGAGACAGGGAGGTTGGGCACTGAAGCTTTCTTT. This codes for CASTETGRLGTEAFF. The chain recombines TRBV4-1 with TRBJ1-1; 7 bases align to TRBD1. J gave up 4 bases and V 7 bases, and 12 bases lay outside the gene matches. CDR1 and CDR2 from the germline V gene are MGHRA and YSYEKL. This CDR3 comprises 15 residues.

J is TRBJ1-5 and V is TRBV5-4; no firm D call. Germline values: CDR1 SGHNT, CDR2 YYREEE (reference sequence). CDR3 size: 15 residues. Trimming cost V 2 bases and J 1 base, with 10 bases left between them. CDR3 bases: TGTGCCAGCAGCTTAGGAGGTGGCAGCAATCAGCCCCAGCATTTT. Residues: CASSLGGGSNQPQHF.

V gene TRBV5-6 combines with J gene TRBJ2-1; tentative D call: TRBD1 (5 bases). The CDR3 spans 13 residues. The V end lost 6 bases, the J end lost 9 bases, and 16 bases lay between the germline ends. The germline gives CDR1 SGHDT, CDR2 YYEEEE. The CDR3 DNA follows: TGTGCCAGCAAGAACTTGCAGGGCGGTGAGCAGTTCTTC. Encoded protein: CASKNLQGGEQFF.

This chain connects TRBV7-9 to TRBJ1-1, with D maybe TRBD1 (5 bases). The germline V and J ends were trimmed by 5 bases and 3 bases, with 13 bases remaining between them. This CDR3 is 14 amino acids long. The germline V gene has CDR1 SEHNR and CDR2 FQNEAQ (reference sequence). CDR3 protein: CASSTRGGHTEAFF. CDR3 DNA: TGTGCCAGCAGCACCCGGGGGGGACACACTGAAGCTTTCTTT. Full variable domain (rest looked up from reference TRBV7-9 and TRBJ1-1): DTGVSQNPRHKITKRGQNVTFRCDPISEHNRLYWYRQTLGQGPEFLTYFQNEAQLEKSRLLSDRFSAERPKGSFSTLEIQRTEQGDSAMYLCASSTRGGHTEAFFGQGTRLTVV.

This clone came up a few times. This sequence joins TRBV4-2 and TRBJ1-6, with a tentative D call TRBD1 (6 bases). The V and J ends lost 4 bases and 7 bases respectively, with 11 bases between them. Germline V gene sequence: CDR1 LGHNA, CDR2 YNFKEQ. The CDR3 has 14 amino acids. In DNA, the CDR3 is TGTGCCAGCAGCCCCGGACAGATAAATTCACCCCTCCACTTT. Translation gives CASSPGQINSPLHF.

CDR3 residues: CASSAMGQSYNEQFF. In DNA, the CDR3 is TGTGCCAGCAGCGCCATGGGGCAGTCCTACAATGAGCAGTTCTTC. V gene TRBV9 combines with J gene TRBJ2-1, with D possibly TRBD1 on 5 matching bases. Germline-derived CDR1 and CDR2 are SGDLS and YYNGEE. V was shortened by 3 bases and J by 1 base, with 11 bases between the two germline ends. The length of the CDR3 is 15 residues. Filled out from reference TRBV9 and TRBJ2-1, the complete variable domain reads DSGVTQTPKHLITATGQRVTLRCSPRSGDLSVYWYQQSLDQGLQFLIQYYNGEERAKGNILERFSAQQFPDLHSELNLSSLELGDSALYFCASSAMGQSYNEQFFGPGTRLTVL.

DNA for the CDR3: TGTGCCACCAGCAGCCGGGACAGGCTTAACTATGGCTACACCTTC. It yields the protein CATSSRDRLNYGYTF. The chain is built from TRBV15 and TRBJ1-2; TRBD1 agrees at 8 bases. V dropped 3 bases and J dropped 1; count of bases not matched to a gene: 4. The length of the CDR3 is 15 residues. Per the germline V gene, CDR1 is LNHNV and CDR2 is YYDKDF (reference sequence).

V gene TRBV27 combines with J gene TRBJ2-1; 9 nucleotides match TRBD2. This CDR3 spans 14 amino acids. Germline loops: CDR1 MNHEY, CDR2 SMNVEV (reference sequence). J gave up 4 bases and V 5 bases, and 3 bases lay outside the gene matches. As DNA, the CDR3 is TGTGCCAGCAGTCCGACTAGCGGATACAATGAGCAGTTCTTC. Translating it yields CASSPTSGYNEQFF.

This rearrangement joins TRBV5-1 to TRBJ1-1; the match to TRBD1 covers 7 bases. This CDR3 contains 15 residues. The germline V gene has CDR1 SGHRS and CDR2 YFSETQ. V shed 4 bases and J 4 bases; nucleotides not matched to a gene: 10. CDR3 nucleotide sequence: TGCGCCAGCAGCCGACAGGGTTCAAGGAGCACTGAAGCTTTCTTT. Residues: CASSRQGSRSTEAFF.

This sequence joins TRBV5-4 and TRBJ2-5; 11 nucleotides match TRBD2. The V and J ends lost 4 bases and 2 bases, in that order; junction bases with no gene match: 4. Germline-derived CDR1 and CDR2 are SGHNT and YYREEE (reference sequence). The CDR3 totals 15 residues. The CDR3 here is CASSLAGGPQETQYF. CDR3 coding DNA: TGTGCCAGCAGCCTAGCGGGGGGTCCTCAAGAGACCCAGTACTTC.

The rearrangement uses TRBV6-5 and TRBJ1-2; TRBD1 aligns across 7 bases. This CDR3 is 15 amino acids long. With 2 bases clipped from V and 3 bases from J, the junction kept 6 bases outside the gene matches. Germline CDR1 is MNHEY and CDR2 is SVGAGI. CDR3 loop: CASSYGGQPDYGYTF. The CDR3 coding sequence is TGTGCCAGCAGTTACGGGGGACAGCCAGACTATGGCTACACCTTC.

The genes are TRBV5-6 and TRBJ2-5; D is undetermined. V was cut by 0 bases and J by 2 bases, with 11 bases left in between. The CDR3 spans 15 residues. Germline V gene data show CDR1 as SGHDT and CDR2 as YYEEEE. The CDR3 nucleotides are TGTGCCAGCAGCTTGGAGGAACTACGACAAGAGACCCAGTACTTC. Protein: CASSLEELRQETQYF.

The V call is TRBV10-3, the J call TRBJ1-3; tentatively, D is TRBD1 (5 bases). V gave up 4 bases and J gave up 4 bases, with 5 bases separating them. The CDR3 is 12 amino acids. Germline V gene lookup returns CDR1 ENHRY and CDR2 SYGVKD. DNA for the CDR3: TGTGCCATCAGTGGACAGGGAAACACCATATATTTT. Protein product: CAISGQGNTIYF.

The chain uses TRBV6-5 and TRBJ2-7; TRBD1 agrees at 9 bases. This CDR3 contains 15 residues. Looked up from germline, CDR1 is MNHEY and CDR2 is SVGAGI. V was pared by 0 bases and J by 2 bases, with 2 bases of the junction left unmatched. CDR3 loop: CASSYSTGGPYEQYF. In DNA form, the CDR3 reads TGTGCCAGCAGTTACTCGACAGGGGGACCCTACGAGCAGTACTTC.

J is TRBJ2-5 and V is TRBV28; D is uncertain. Germline lookup yields CDR1 MDHEN and CDR2 SYDVKM. The V end was cut by 3 bases, the J end by 7 bases, with 12 bases between. The CDR3 is 13 amino acids. This CDR3 is CASSLPVPGTQYF. For the CDR3, the DNA is TGTGCCAGCAGTTTGCCAGTCCCAGGGACCCAGTACTTC.